This passage covers 3 T cell receptor beta chains from one sample sequenced in a study of response to subunit inactivated influenza vaccine. TCRdb analysed the RT-PCR reads with MiXCR anew, one entry per CDR3 protein. The sample records some 640,000 distinct CDR3 sequences, about 14% being singletons. This material consisted of PBMCs from blood, taken approximately 15 days before vaccination. The receptors were sampled from a man between 50 and 59 years old who received an inactivated influenza vaccine.

The chain employs TRBV7-3 and TRBJ2-1; D is undetermined. The CDR3 is 14 amino acids. V shed 5 bases and J shed 6 bases, with 14 bases lying between them. The germline CDR1 and CDR2 sequences are SGHTA and FQGTGA. CDR3 residues: CASSRTSVGNEQFF. CDR3 DNA: TGTGCCAGCAGCCGGACCTCTGTGGGCAATGAGCAGTTCTTC.

The chain is built from TRBV7-6 and TRBJ2-1; D remains ambiguous. The CDR3 totals 15 residues. With 2 bases removed from V and 2 bases from J, the gap between germline ends came to 10 bases. CDR1 SGHVS and CDR2 FNYEAQ come from the germline V gene. CDR3 coding DNA: TGTGCCAGCAGCTTAAGGGCAGAAGCCTACAATGAGCAGTTCTTC. Protein product: CASSLRAEAYNEQFF.

This clonotype came up a few times. The CDR3 sequence is CSAKGAGANVLTF. The CDR3 DNA follows: TGCAGTGCTAAGGGAGCGGGGGCCAACGTCCTGACTTTC. The chain recombines TRBV20-1 with TRBJ2-6, with D tentatively TRBD2 (5 bases). The CDR3 sequence is 13 residues long. V lost 4 bases and J 4 bases, leaving 8 bases between the germline ends. Germline V gene data show CDR1 as DFQATT and CDR2 as SNEGSKA (reference sequence).